The clone carrying this T cell receptor (beta chain) was detected only a few times. No antigen is known for it. This sample was included in a study of T cell repertoires in cytomegalovirus infection. Per germline, CDR1 SEHNR and CDR2 FQNEAQ (reference sequence). CDR3 size: 16 residues. V lost 6 bases to trimming and J lost 3 bases; unmatched junction nucleotides: 13. One entry per CDR3 protein, called by TCRdb with MiXCR from the reads. The sample gives about 480,000 distinct CDR3 sequences, 30% to 40% of which show up once; roughly a sixth is in the top ten. The rearrangement uses TRBV7-9 and TRBJ1-1; 7 bases line up with TRBD1. Here the sequenced sample was cultured PBMCs, taken from culture after CMV antigen stimulation. The source is a human donor in good health (CMV status not recorded). Some clones in this sample may be carry-over from other donors' samples. This chain's CDR3 is CASRAQGDRGDTEAFF. The CDR3 coding sequence is TGTGCCAGCAGAGCTCAGGGGGACCGGGGGGACACTGAAGCTTTCTTT.